The 19 T cell receptor beta chains given below trace back to one sample, sequenced in a study of beta chain features in type 1 diabetes. General study results and limits: There was a moderate but significant shortening of TCRB CDR3s in all four CD4+ subsets of Type 1 diabetes patients.

For these TCRs, the target antigens are not known. The isolated RNA, all of it, was reverse transcribed, so expressed TCRB transcripts were what got sequenced. Measured with immunoSEQ multiplex PCR; TCRdb has only the in-frame clones, and not every one. The sample holds tens of thousands of clones, 65% to 80% seen once. What was sequenced was Tregs from blood. These receptors were obtained from a young man with type 1 diabetes. Some clones in this sample may be carry-over from other donors' samples.

The CDR3 loop reads CASSQGVPAYGYTF. In DNA form, the CDR3 reads TGCGCCAGCAGCCAGGGGGTCCCAGCGTATGGCTACACCTTC. V gene TRBV5-1 combines with J gene TRBJ1-2; TRBD1 aligns across 7 bases. J was trimmed by 5 bases and V by 4 bases; bases with no gene match: 8. The CDR3 is 14 amino acids. CDR1 and CDR2 from the germline V gene are SGHRS and YFSETQ.

This clone was seen a few times. The chain employs TRBV5-1 and TRBJ2-5; TRBD1 matches at 8 bases. V gave up 5 bases and J gave up 4 bases; unmatched junction bases: 4. Germline CDR1 is SGHRS and CDR2 is YFSETQ. The CDR3 has 13 residues. The CDR3 DNA sequence: TGCGCCAGCAGGCAGGGGGCAAGAGAGACCCAGTACTTC. Its translation is CASRQGARETQYF.

J is TRBJ2-1 and V is TRBV5-1; tentatively, D is TRBD1 (6 bases). CDR3 size: 13 residues. Germline-derived CDR1 and CDR2 are SGHRS and YFSETQ. V lost 4 bases and J 9 bases, leaving 14 bases between the germline ends. CDR3 protein: CASSPQGIGEQFF. Written as DNA, the CDR3 is TGCGCCAGCAGCCCACAGGGAATAGGTGAGCAGTTCTTC.

This chain joins TRBV7-9 and TRBJ2-5; 7 bases line up with TRBD1. Unmatched junction bases numbered 10, after V lost 4 bases and J lost 5 bases. From germline, CDR1 is SEHNR and CDR2 FQNEAQ (reference sequence). This CDR3 contains 15 residues. The CDR3, as DNA: TGTGCCAGCAGCTCCGAGGGGGCGCTTCAGGAGACCCAGTACTTC. It yields the protein CASSSEGALQETQYF. Looking up the rest from reference TRBV7-9 and TRBJ2-5 gives the full variable domain: DTGVSQNPRHKITKRGQNVTFRCDPISEHNRLYWYRQTLGQGPEFLTYFQNEAQLEKSRLLSDRFSAERPKGSFSTLEIQRTEQGDSAMYLCASSSEGALQETQYFGPGTRLLVL.

In its sample, this clone was seen a few times. CDR3 nucleotides: TGTGCCAGCCTTAAGTACACCTCCTACGAGCAGTACTTC. Its translation: CASLKYTSYEQYF. This chain connects TRBV2 to TRBJ2-7, with D uncertain. Germline CDR1 is SNHLY and CDR2 is FYNNEI. This CDR3 has 13 amino acids. Deletions cut 8 bases from V and 0 bases from J, with 11 bases between.

J is TRBJ1-5 and V is TRBV7-3; 8 nucleotides line up with TRBD1. Germline V lookup: CDR1 SGHTA, CDR2 FQGTGA. Unmatched junction bases numbered 7, after V lost 4 bases and J lost 11 bases. This CDR3 spans 13 amino acids. This CDR3 is CASSWDRSGTQHF. The DNA for the CDR3 is TGTGCCAGCAGCTGGGACAGGTCGGGGACCCAGCATTTT. Complete variable domain (other parts from reference TRBV7-3 and TRBJ1-5): GAGVSQTPSNKVTEKGKYVELRCDPISGHTALYWYRQSLGQGPEFLIYFQGTGAADDSGLPNDRFFAVRPEGSVSTLKIQRTERGDSAVYLCASSWDRSGTQHFGDGTRLSIL.

CDR3 nucleotides: TGCAGCGTTGTGCCCGGGAGTGGTCGCGAGCAGTACTTC. Amino acids: CSVVPGSGREQYF. The V and J genes are TRBV29-1 and TRBJ2-7, with D perhaps matching TRBD2 (6 bases). CDR1 and CDR2 from the germline V gene are SQVTM and ANQGSEA. The CDR3 is 13 residues long. Trimming pared 4 bases from V and 6 bases from J, leaving 16 bases between.

The rearrangement uses TRBV15 and TRBJ1-1; D is undetermined. The CDR3 runs to 14 residues. V was pared by 0 bases and J by 1 base, with 6 bases between. CDR1 and CDR2 from the germline V gene are LNHNV and YYDKDF (reference sequence). CDR3 coding DNA: TGTGCCACCAGCAGAGACCCCGGGAACACTGAAGCTTTCTTT. Translated, it gives CATSRDPGNTEAFF.

The gene calls are TRBV28 and TRBJ1-2; no reliable D call. V dropped 6 bases and J dropped 8 bases, with 13 bases sitting between them. Germline V lookup: CDR1 MDHEN, CDR2 SYDVKM. This CDR3 has 12 amino acids. The CDR3 loop reads CASSPPARGYTF. In nucleotides, the CDR3 is TGTGCCAGCAGCCCCCCGGCGAGGGGCTACACCTTC.

The chain has TRBV5-4 and TRBJ1-1; TRBD1 matches at 7 bases. Germline trimming cut 4 bases from V and 7 bases from J; bases unmatched to any gene: 10. CDR3 length: 14 residues. Per germline, CDR1 SGHNT and CDR2 YYREEE (reference sequence). This CDR3 is CASSIQGLELEAFF. The CDR3 coding sequence is TGTGCCAGCAGCATACAGGGGTTAGAACTTGAAGCTTTCTTT.

The V call is TRBV6-1, the J call TRBJ2-5; 8 nucleotides line up with TRBD2. The J call may be mistaken, given a closer DNA end match to TRBJ2-7. The CDR3 length is 14 residues. Per germline, CDR1 MNHNS and CDR2 SASEGT. CDR3 sequence (DNA): TGTGCCAGCAGTGAACGCCCGGGGGGGTACGAGCAGTACTTC. It specifies CASSERPGGYEQYF.

Here the CDR3 reads CASSQGARSNQETQYF. The CDR3 region has the DNA TGTGCCAGCAGCCAAGGCGCACGGTCGAACCAAGAGACCCAGTACTTC. The chain recombines TRBV4-2 with TRBJ2-5; D unresolved. The V gene's germline CDR1 is LGHNA and CDR2 YNFKEQ. CDR3 size: 16 residues. The V gene lost 1 base and the J gene lost 0 bases, with 12 bases spanning the gap.

This chain links TRBV6-6 with TRBJ2-2; tentatively, D is TRBD2 (5 bases). V was trimmed by 3 bases and J by 5 bases, leaving 13 bases between them. The CDR3 spans 15 residues. The germline gives CDR1 MNHNY, CDR2 SVGAGI (reference sequence). The CDR3 region is CASSYGRGWTGELFF. As DNA, the CDR3 is TGTGCCAGCAGTTATGGGAGAGGTTGGACCGGGGAGCTGTTTTTT.

This clone was seen more than once but under ten times. The chain is built from TRBV5-6 and TRBJ2-4; D is perhaps TRBD1 (6 bases). The V end was cut by 4 bases, the J end by 1 base, with 15 bases between. Germline V lookup: CDR1 SGHDT, CDR2 YYEEEE. There are 16 residues in the CDR3. CDR3 nucleotide sequence: TGTGCCAGCAGCAAGGGACCTCAGGGGGCCAAAAACATTCAGTACTTC. The encoded protein is CASSKGPQGAKNIQYF.

The chain combines TRBV6-6 with TRBJ1-1; D gene unclear. The germline V gene has CDR1 MNHNY and CDR2 SVGAGI (reference sequence). CDR3 size: 13 residues. Trimming pared 2 bases from V and 1 base from J, leaving 5 bases between. CDR3 sequence (DNA): TGTGCCAGCAGTTACCCGAGGAACACTGAAGCTTTCTTT. Translation gives CASSYPRNTEAFF.

There are a few counts of this clone. CDR3 DNA sequence: TGTGCCTGGAGCGACAGTAACTATGGCTACACCTTC. Translating gives CAWSDSNYGYTF. The V gene is TRBV30, the J gene TRBJ1-2; D might be TRBD1 (5 bases). The V and J ends lost 3 bases and 1 base respectively, with 6 bases between them. Germline CDR1 reads GTSNPN; CDR2 reads SVGIG (reference sequence). The CDR3 consists of 12 residues.

The chain employs TRBV7-3 and TRBJ2-1; D possibly corresponds to TRBD2 (7 bases). CDR1 and CDR2 from the germline V gene are SGHTA and FQGTGA. The CDR3 consists of 14 residues. The germline V and J ends were trimmed by 1 base and 8 bases, with 12 bases remaining between them. The CDR3 region is CASSLMGGRDEQFF. As DNA, the CDR3 is TGTGCCAGCAGCTTAATGGGGGGGCGCGATGAGCAGTTCTTC. Drawing the rest from reference TRBV7-3 and TRBJ2-1, the complete variable domain is GAGVSQTPSNKVTEKGKYVELRCDPISGHTALYWYRQSLGQGPEFLIYFQGTGAADDSGLPNDRFFAVRPEGSVSTLKIQRTERGDSAVYLCASSLMGGRDEQFFGPGTRLTVL.

The chain links TRBV11-3 to TRBJ2-3, with 7 positions matching TRBD2. This CDR3 has 16 residues. Germline V gene lookup returns CDR1 SGHNT and CDR2 YENEEA. Unmatched junction bases numbered 10, after V lost 3 bases and J lost 4 bases. CDR3 sequence: CASSLGSTGGADTQYF. CDR3 bases: TGTGCCAGCAGCTTGGGATCCACGGGGGGAGCAGATACGCAGTATTTT.

The J gene is TRBJ2-1, the V gene TRBV10-3, with 10 bases fitting TRBD1. CDR3 size: 15 residues. Germline lookup yields CDR1 ENHRY and CDR2 SYGVKD. Trimming removed 4 bases from V and 4 bases from J; junction bases left unmatched: 4. The CDR3 region is CAISVDRGGYNEQFF. In DNA, the CDR3 is TGTGCCATCAGTGTGGACAGGGGGGGGTACAATGAGCAGTTCTTC.